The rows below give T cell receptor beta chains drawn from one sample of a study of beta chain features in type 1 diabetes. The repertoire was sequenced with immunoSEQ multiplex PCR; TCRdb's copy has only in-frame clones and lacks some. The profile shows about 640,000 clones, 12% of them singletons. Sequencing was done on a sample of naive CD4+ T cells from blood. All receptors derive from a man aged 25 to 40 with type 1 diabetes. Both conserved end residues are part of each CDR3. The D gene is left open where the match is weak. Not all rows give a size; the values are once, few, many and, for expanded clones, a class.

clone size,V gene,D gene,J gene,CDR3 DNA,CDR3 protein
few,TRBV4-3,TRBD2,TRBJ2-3,TGCGCCAGCAGCCCGCGGGGGGACTTAATTGATACGCAGTATTTT,CASSPRGDLIDTQYF
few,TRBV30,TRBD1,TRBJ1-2,TGTGCCTTGAAGGACAGGAGTCTTCACTATGGCTACACCTTC,CALKDRSLHYGYTF
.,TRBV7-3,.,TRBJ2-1,TGTGCCAGCAGCTCGGACAGCTCCTACAATGAGCAGTTCTTC,CASSSDSSYNEQFF
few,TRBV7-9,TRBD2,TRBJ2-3,TGTGCCAGCAGCTTCCGACTAGCATCAGATACGCAGTATTTT,CASSFRLASDTQYF
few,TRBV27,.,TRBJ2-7,TGTGCCAGCAGTTTTACCCAGGGGACCTACGAGCAGTACTTC,CASSFTQGTYEQYF
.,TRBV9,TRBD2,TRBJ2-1,TGTGCCAGCAGCGTAGACGTCGGGGGGGCCGGTGAGCAGTTCTTC,CASSVDVGGAGEQFF
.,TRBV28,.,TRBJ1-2,TGTGCCAGCAGTTCTACAGGCGAGGGCTATGGCTACACCTTC,CASSSTGEGYGYTF
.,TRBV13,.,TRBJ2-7,TGTGCCAGCAGCTTACAAAGGACCTACGAGCAGTACTTC,CASSLQRTYEQYF
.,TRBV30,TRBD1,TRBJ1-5,TGTGCCTGGAGCCTTACAGGGGGCAATCAGCCCCAGCATTTT,CAWSLTGGNQPQHF
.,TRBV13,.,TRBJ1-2,TGTGCCAGCAGCTCTTACAGGTCTAACTATGGCTACACCTTC,CASSSYRSNYGYTF
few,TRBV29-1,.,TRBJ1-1,TGCAGCGGTACTTCTTCCACTGAAGCTTTCTTT,CSGTSSTEAFF
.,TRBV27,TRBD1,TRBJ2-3,TGTGCCAGCAGTGCCTTACAGGGGGCCGGAGATACGCAGTATTTT,CASSALQGAGDTQYF
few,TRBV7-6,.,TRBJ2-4,TGTGCCAGCAGCTTTGACATTCAGTACTTC,CASSFDIQYF
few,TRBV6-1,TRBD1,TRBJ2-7,TGTGCCAGCAGTGAAGTGCTGGGACAGGGGTTCGAGCAGTACTTC,CASSEVLGQGFEQYF
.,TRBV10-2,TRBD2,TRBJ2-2,TGCGCCAGCAGTGTGGCGGGACTAAACACCGGGGAGCTGTTTTTT,CASSVAGLNTGELFF
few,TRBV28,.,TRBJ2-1,TGTGCCAGCAGTTTCGGAGGGGGGCTTGTCAATGAGCAGTTCTTC,CASSFGGGLVNEQFF
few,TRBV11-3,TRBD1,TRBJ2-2,TGTGCCAGCAGCTTAAACAGCTGGACAGGGAGAGACACCGGGGAGCTGTTTTTT,CASSLNSWTGRDTGELFF
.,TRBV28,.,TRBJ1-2,TGTGCCAGCAGCCACAGGGGCTACACCTTC,CASSHRGYTF
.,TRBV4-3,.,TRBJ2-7,TGCGCCAGCAGCCTTGGGACGGCGATAAGCTCCTACGAGCAGTACTTC,CASSLGTAISSYEQYF
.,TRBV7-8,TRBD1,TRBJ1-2,TGTGCCAGCACTCTTGGACAGGGGGACATCGGCTATGGCTACACCTTC,CASTLGQGDIGYGYTF
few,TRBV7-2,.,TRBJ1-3,TGTGCCAGCAGCTCGTCGTTCCCGAAGGCGGCCTCTGGAAACACCATATATTTT,CASSSSFPKAASGNTIYF
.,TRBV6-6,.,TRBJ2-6,TGTGCCAGCAGTGGGCAAGGGGCTGCGGGGGCCAACGTCCTGACTTTC,CASSGQGAAGANVLTF
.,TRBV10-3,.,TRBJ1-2,TGTGCCATCAGTGAGGTGGACGTTCTCGATGGCTACACCTTC,CAISEVDVLDGYTF
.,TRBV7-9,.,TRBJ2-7,TGTGCCAGCAGCACAGGGACCCCATACGAGCAGTACTTC,CASSTGTPYEQYF
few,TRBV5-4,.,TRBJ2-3,TGTGCCAGCAGCTCCCCGACAGGAGCTAGCACAGATACGCAGTATTTT,CASSSPTGASTDTQYF
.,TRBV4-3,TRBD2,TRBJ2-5,TGCGCCACCAGCCAAGAATCTCTAGCGGGGGGGAACCAAGAGACCCAGTACTTC,CATSQESLAGGNQETQYF
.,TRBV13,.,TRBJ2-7,TGTGCCAGCAGCCACCAAACGTCAAGCCGGGGTTCCTACGAGCAGTACTTC,CASSHQTSSRGSYEQYF
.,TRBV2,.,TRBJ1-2,TGTGCCAGCACCCGGTGGAACTATGGCTACACCTTC,CASTRWNYGYTF
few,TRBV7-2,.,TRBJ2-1,TGTGCCAGCAGCTTAGGCTATTATGAGCAGTTCTTC,CASSLGYYEQFF
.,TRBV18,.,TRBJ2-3,TGTGCCAGCTCACCAGCAAGTCCTAGCACAGATACGCAGTATTTT,CASSPASPSTDTQYF
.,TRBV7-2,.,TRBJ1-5,TGTGCCAGCAGCTTATGGTGGGGGGCCGGACAGCCCCAGCATTTT,CASSLWWGAGQPQHF
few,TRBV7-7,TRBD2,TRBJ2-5,TGTGCTAGCAGCTACGGACTAGCGGGGGGTCAAGAGACCCAGTACTTC,CASSYGLAGGQETQYF
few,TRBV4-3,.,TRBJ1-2,TGCGCCAGCAGCCAAGAGGCCCTGCAAGGTCTGGGTGGCTACACCTTC,CASSQEALQGLGGYTF
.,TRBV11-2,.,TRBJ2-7,TGTGCCAGCAGCTTAGCCCGGGACACCAACTACGAGCAGTACTTC,CASSLARDTNYEQYF
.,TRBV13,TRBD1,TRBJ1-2,TGTGCCAGCACCCACTCGGACAGGGCTCGTGGCTACACCTTC,CASTHSDRARGYTF
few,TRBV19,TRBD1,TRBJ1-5,TGTGCCAGTGGGGGACAGGGTGGCAATCAGCCCCAGCATTTT,CASGGQGGNQPQHF
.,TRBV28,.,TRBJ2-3,TGTGCCAGCGGTACCCCGGGGACCACAGATACGCAGTATTTT,CASGTPGTTDTQYF
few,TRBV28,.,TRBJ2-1,TGTGCCAGCAGTCGATATAGGATAGATGAGCAGTTCTTC,CASSRYRIDEQFF